This passage covers 18 T cell receptor beta chains from one sample sequenced in a study of regulatory T cells in long-lasting Graves disease. Assembly of TCR beta libraries relied on iRepertoire HTBI primers together with Arm-PCR of CDR3 regions. Each CDR3 protein is one row after TCRdb ran MiXCR on the multiplex PCR reads. The repertoire holds fewer than 450,000 distinct CDR3 sequences, with approximately 16% as singletons. Time point meaning: newly diagnosed GD, antithyroid drugs for less than 3 months. Isolated PBMC RNA provided the starting material for the TCR library. The same sample was also studied in work on T cells in Graves' hyperthyroidism and ophthalmopathy.

Sequencing was performed on peripheral blood mononuclear cells (PBMCs), taken at new diagnosis, from a patient treated with antithyroid drugs. The receptor set was obtained from a woman aged 40 to 49 with Graves disease.

There are many counts of this clonotype. The genes are TRBV27 and TRBJ2-3, with D tentatively TRBD2 (5 bases). CDR1 and CDR2 from the germline V gene are MNHEY and SMNVEV (reference sequence). The CDR3 has 16 amino acids. V lost 3 bases and J 2 bases, leaving 15 bases between the germline ends. DNA for the CDR3: TGTGCCAGCAGTTTTGCCAGCGGAGCCTTCACAGATACGCAGTATTTT. It translates to CASSFASGAFTDTQYF.

To note about this clonotype: The junction does not match germline at one end; this may be a read error. The rearrangement uses TRBV2 and TRBJ1-5; TRBD1 aligns across 9 bases. CDR3 length: 14 amino acids. CDR1 is SNHLY and CDR2 is FYNNEI in the germline V gene. The CDR3: CVSSSTGGVQPQHF. As DNA, the CDR3 is TGTGTCAGCAGTTCCACAGGGGGCGTACAGCCCCAGCATTTT.

The V and J genes are TRBV5-6 and TRBJ2-7; the D is unclear. CDR1 is SGHDT and CDR2 is YYEEEE in the germline V gene. The V end lost 2 bases, the J end lost 0 bases, and 9 bases lay between the germline ends. This CDR3 has 14 amino acids. The CDR3 sequence is CASSFSALSYEQYF. The DNA of the CDR3 is TGTGCCAGCAGCTTTTCAGCGCTCTCCTACGAGCAGTACTTC.

The sample holds many counts of this clonotype. The junction departs from the called germline gene at one end, perhaps through a read error. Here the CDR3 reads CASSYRWTSEETQYF. In DNA, the CDR3 is TGTGCTAGCAGCTACCGGTGGACTAGCGAAGAGACCCAGTACTTC. V is TRBV7-7 and J is TRBJ2-5, with 9 bases aligning to TRBD2. The CDR3 sequence is 15 residues long. Germline V lookup: CDR1 SSHAT, CDR2 FNYEAQ (reference sequence).

A word on this clonotype: This may be a read error: a much more frequent sequence differs by one nucleotide. Given the absence of the conserved phenylalanine or tryptophan at the CDR3 end, a read error is likely. The rearrangement uses TRBV28 and TRBJ1-1, with 7 bases identical to TRBD1. The germline V gene encodes CDR1 MDHEN and CDR2 SYDVKM. This CDR3 region has 15 residues. J gave up 3 bases and V 6 bases, and 10 bases lay outside the gene matches. The DNA for the CDR3 is TGTGCCAGCAGCCCTGACAGGGAAGTTTACACTGAAGCTTTCTCT. Residues: CASSPDREVYTEAFS.

This clonotype was found a few times. This chain joins TRBV18 and TRBJ2-4, with 7 bases that match TRBD1. Looked up from germline, CDR1 is KGHSH and CDR2 is LQKENI. After removal of 3 bases from V and 0 bases from J, the junction contained 8 bases not matched to a gene. The CDR3 has 17 amino acids. The CDR3 DNA reads as TGTGCCAGCTCACCCATCCGGGACAGAGGAGCCAAAAACATTCAGTACTTC. Its protein product is CASSPIRDRGAKNIQYF. The full variable domain, with the rest looked up from reference TRBV18 and TRBJ2-4, is NAGVMQNPRHLVRRRGQEARLRCSPMKGHSHVYWYRQLPEEGLKFMVYLQKENIIDESGMPKERFSAEFPKEGPSILRIQQVVRGDSAAYFCASSPIRDRGAKNIQYFGAGTRLSVL.

This clonotype was picked up many times. This chain connects TRBV5-5 to TRBJ2-1, with unresolved D. Germline loops: CDR1 SGHKS, CDR2 YYEKEE (reference sequence). The CDR3 is 13 amino acids. V lost 4 bases and J 7 bases, leaving 12 bases between the germline ends. The CDR3 DNA reads TGTGCCAGCAGCCGAGAACAGAGAAATGAGCAGTTCTTC. Amino acids: CASSREQRNEQFF.

This clonotype was observed at least ten times. The V call is TRBV11-2, the J call TRBJ1-1, with D possibly matching TRBD1 (5 bases). The CDR3 runs 15 residues. CDR1 SGHAT and CDR2 FQNNGV come from the germline V gene. The V gene lost 6 bases and the J gene lost 3 bases, with 17 bases spanning the gap. The CDR3 loop is CASRQVKGRHTEAFF. The CDR3 DNA is TGTGCCAGCAGACAAGTGAAGGGGAGGCACACTGAAGCTTTCTTT.

This rearrangement joins TRBV28 to TRBJ2-7; TRBD1 is a possible D gene (6 bases). Germline CDR1 is MDHEN and CDR2 is SYDVKM. Trimming removed 8 bases at V and 7 bases at J, with 18 bases between. The CDR3 runs to 13 residues. The CDR3 spells CASFSNRAGEQYF. The CDR3 DNA reads as TGTGCCAGCTTTTCGAACAGGGCCGGGGAGCAGTACTTC. Filled out from reference TRBV28 and TRBJ2-7, the complete variable domain reads DVKVTQSSRYLVKRTGEKVFLECVQDMDHENMFWYRQDPGLGLRLIYFSYDVKMKEKGDIPEGYSVSREKKERFSLILESASTNQTSMYLCASFSNRAGEQYFGPGTRLTVT.

This clonotype was picked up a small number of times. One end of the junction is discordant with germline, which a read error may explain. This chain links TRBV19 with TRBJ1-1; the D gene is possibly TRBD1 (6 bases). This CDR3 is built from 14 residues. CDR1 is LNHDA, CDR2 SQIVND, per germline (reference sequence). This CDR3 is CASSITGRDTEALF. The CDR3 nucleotides read TGTGCCAGTAGTATAACAGGGCGAGACACTGAAGCTCTCTTT.

The chain recombines TRBV6-2 or TRBV6-3 with TRBJ2-7; possible D gene TRBD2, 6 bases. The CDR3 length is 13 residues. The germline V and J ends were trimmed by 7 bases and 10 bases, with 20 bases remaining between them. Germline V lookup: CDR1 MNHEY, CDR2 SVGEGT. The CDR3 DNA is TGTGCCAGCATAGTTGGAGGGCAAGATACCCAGTACTTC. Its protein product is CASIVGGQDTQYF.

This clonotype was observed at least ten times. The rearrangement links TRBV19 to TRBJ2-1; TRBD2 matches at 9 bases. Germline V gene lookup returns CDR1 LNHDA and CDR2 SQIVND (reference sequence). There are 18 residues in the CDR3. The V segment lost 5 bases and the J segment 1 base; nucleotides outside the gene matches: 12. The CDR3 region has the DNA TGTGCCAGTAGTCCGGCGGCTAGCGGGGACCATTCCTACAATGAGCAGTTCTTC. Its protein product is CASSPAASGDHSYNEQFF. The full variable domain, its missing parts supplied by reference TRBV19 and TRBJ2-1, is DGGITQSPKYLFRKEGQNVTLSCEQNLNHDAMYWYRQDPGQGLRLIYYSQIVNDFQKGDIAEGYSVSREKKESFPLTVTSAQKNPTAFYLCASSPAASGDHSYNEQFFGPGTRLTVL.

This clonotype came up a few times. The chain employs TRBV7-8 and TRBJ1-3, with D unresolved. With 5 bases removed from V and 2 bases from J, the gap between germline ends came to 22 bases. Germline-derived CDR1 and CDR2 are SGHVS and FQNEAQ. This CDR3 has 18 residues. Here the CDR3 reads CASSAKPQPVLAGNTIYF. The CDR3 region has the DNA TGTGCCAGCAGCGCGAAACCCCAGCCGGTTTTGGCTGGAAACACCATATATTTT. The entire variable domain, with the rest obtained from reference TRBV7-8 and TRBJ1-3, is as follows: GAGVSQSPRYKVAKRGQDVALRCDPISGHVSLFWYQQALGQGPEFLTYFQNEAQLDKSGLPSDRFFAERPEGSVSTLKIQRTQQEDSAVYLCASSAKPQPVLAGNTIYFGEGSWLTVV.

This clonotype was seen ten or more times. The chain carries TRBV3-2 and TRBJ2-1; the table's D call, TRBD1, was not checked against the DNA. TRBV3-2 is a pseudogene. This CDR3 comprises 14 residues. DNA of the CDR3: TGTGCCAGCAGCCCCCTCAGGCGTGGCAATGAGCAGTTCTTC. Protein: CASSPLRRGNEQFF.

This clonotype was observed at least ten times. V is TRBV7-8 and J is TRBJ2-5; D perhaps matches TRBD2 (6 bases). The J call may be incorrect, as the DNA end agrees better with TRBJ2-1. The germline gives CDR1 SGHVS, CDR2 FQNEAQ. There are 16 residues in the CDR3. The CDR3 loop reads CASSSTVAGGGNEQFF. CDR3 coding DNA: TGTGCCAGCAGCTCCACAGTGGCGGGTGGGGGGAATGAGCAGTTCTTC.

This clonotype was seen repeatedly, ten times or more. The chain recombines TRBV7-3 with TRBJ2-2; TRBD2 might be the D (5 bases). Germline V CDR1 and CDR2: SGHTA, FQGTGA. V was clipped by 3 bases and J by 0 bases, with 11 bases between them. This CDR3 is 16 amino acids long. The CDR3 nucleotides read TGTGCCAGCAGCTTCAGCGGAGCCGCGAACACCGGGGAGCTGTTTTTT. Translation: CASSFSGAANTGELFF.

The chain recombines TRBV6-5 with TRBJ2-3; D may match TRBD1 or TRBD2 (7 bases each). CDR3 length equals 18 residues. Germline V gene lookup returns CDR1 MNHEY and CDR2 SVGAGI. V shed 0 bases and J shed 0 bases, with 16 bases lying between them. The CDR3 loop reads CASSYSLPGGGSTDTQYF. The CDR3 DNA reads TGTGCCAGCAGTTACTCGCTGCCAGGGGGAGGGAGCACAGATACGCAGTATTTT.

This clonotype was observed at least ten times. The chain recombines TRBV5-1 with TRBJ1-1; D gene uncertain. This CDR3 comprises 13 residues. Germline V gene data show CDR1 as SGHRS and CDR2 as YFSETQ. Trimming stripped 2 bases from V and 1 base from J, with 6 bases between. CDR3 in amino acids: CASSFEKNTEAFF. Written as DNA, the CDR3 is TGCGCCAGCAGCTTTGAAAAGAACACTGAAGCTTTCTTT.